This T cell receptor beta chain stems from a study of cytomegalovirus exposure and HLA in healthy donors. Germline V gives CDR1 SGHVS, CDR2 FNYEAQ. The CDR3 totals 17 residues. Losses at the gene ends were 2 bases for V and 2 bases for J; bases not matched to a gene: 9. The PCR used 60 Vbeta and 13 Jbeta primers. The repertoire was sequenced with immunoSEQ multiplex PCR; TCRdb's copy has only in-frame clones and lacks some. The data show 150,000 to 200,000 clones, roughly 80% seen once. Material for sequencing was PBMCs. The TCR comes from a man in his forties in good health and CMV-seropositive. This chain uses TRBV7-6 with TRBJ2-1; 7 nucleotides match TRBD2. The CDR3 sequence: CASSLRGGSIAYNEQFF. For the CDR3, the DNA is TGTGCCAGCAGCTTACGTGGCGGGAGTATTGCCTACAATGAGCAGTTCTTC.